This TCR beta chain was captured in a study of identical twins. Template switching created a universal primer site, and the cDNA included unique molecular identifiers. TCRdb processed the 5' RACE reads anew with MiXCR; each CDR3 protein has one entry. The sample consists of 350,000 to 450,000 distinct CDR3 sequences, around a sixth of them appearing once. Germline V gives CDR1 LGHNA, CDR2 YSLEER. The CDR3 runs 16 residues. Deletions cut 0 bases from V and 2 bases from J, with 12 bases between. V usage is TRBV4-3 and J usage is TRBJ2-3; the D gene is possibly TRBD1 (5 bases). The source material was naive T cells sorted from blood. The TCR comes from a man aged 50 to 59 in good health. CDR3 region: CASSQEVQGNTDTQYF. As DNA, the CDR3 is TGCGCCAGCAGCCAAGAAGTTCAGGGTAACACAGATACGCAGTATTTT.